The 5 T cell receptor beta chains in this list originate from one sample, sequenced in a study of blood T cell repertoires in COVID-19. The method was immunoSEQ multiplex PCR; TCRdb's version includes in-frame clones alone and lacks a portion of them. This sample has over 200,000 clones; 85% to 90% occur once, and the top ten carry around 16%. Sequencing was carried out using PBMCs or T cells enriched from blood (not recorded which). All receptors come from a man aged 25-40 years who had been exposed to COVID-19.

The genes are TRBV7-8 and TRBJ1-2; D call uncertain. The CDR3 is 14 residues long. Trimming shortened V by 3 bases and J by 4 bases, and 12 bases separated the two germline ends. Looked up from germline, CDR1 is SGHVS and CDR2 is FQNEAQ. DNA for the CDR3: TGTGCCAGCAGCTTTACAGCGGAACTCTATGGCTACACCTTC. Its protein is CASSFTAELYGYTF.

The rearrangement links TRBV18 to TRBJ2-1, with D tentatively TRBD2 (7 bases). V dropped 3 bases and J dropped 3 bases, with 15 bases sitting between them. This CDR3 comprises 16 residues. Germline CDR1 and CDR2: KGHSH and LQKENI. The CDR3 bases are TGTGCCAGCTCACCCGGGGGCGGGAGAGTCTACAATGAGCAGTTCTTC. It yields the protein CASSPGGGRVYNEQFF.

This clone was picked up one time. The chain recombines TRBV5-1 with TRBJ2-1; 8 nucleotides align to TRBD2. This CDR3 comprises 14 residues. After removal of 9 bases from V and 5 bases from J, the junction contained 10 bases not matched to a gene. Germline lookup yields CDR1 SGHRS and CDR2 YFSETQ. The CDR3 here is CATGLLGGDNEQFF. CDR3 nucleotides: TGCGCCACGGGACTGCTCGGGGGGGACAATGAGCAGTTCTTC.

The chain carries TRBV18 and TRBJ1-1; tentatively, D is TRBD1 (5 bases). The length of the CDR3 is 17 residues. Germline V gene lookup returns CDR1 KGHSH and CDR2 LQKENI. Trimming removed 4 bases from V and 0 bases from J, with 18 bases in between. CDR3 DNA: TGTGCCAGCTCACAAACCGCCGGGACTCTATTGAACACTGAAGCTTTCTTT. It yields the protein CASSQTAGTLLNTEAFF.

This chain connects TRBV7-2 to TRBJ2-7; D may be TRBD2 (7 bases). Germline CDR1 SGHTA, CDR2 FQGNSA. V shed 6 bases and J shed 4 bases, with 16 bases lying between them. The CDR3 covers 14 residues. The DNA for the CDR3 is TGTGCCAGCAGGTTGGGGGGGCTATCTTACGAGCAGTACTTC. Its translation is CASRLGGLSYEQYF.